One and the same sample provided the 29 T cell receptor beta chains below, sequenced in a study of shared clonotypes between healthy human individuals. The repertoire was sequenced with immunoSEQ multiplex PCR; TCRdb's copy has only in-frame clones and lacks some. There are about 730,000 clones in the sample; roughly two thirds occur only once, and more than 1.5% lies in the top ten. Sequencing was performed on memory CD4+ T cells sorted from blood. The subset denotes: CD45RA-negative fraction. The receptors come from a woman in her thirties in good health.

The rearrangement links TRBV27 to TRBJ2-7; no reliable D call. This CDR3 contains 15 residues. Trimming removed 3 bases from V and 1 base from J, with 13 bases in between. The germline CDR1 and CDR2 sequences are MNHEY and SMNVEV (reference sequence). This chain's CDR3 is CASSFSDGRSYEQYF. DNA for the CDR3: TGTGCCAGCAGTTTTTCCGATGGACGGTCCTACGAGCAGTACTTC.

For this clone: Additional DNA sequences in this sample encode the identical CDR3. This sequence joins TRBV27 and TRBJ2-5, with 16 bases lining up with TRBD2. CDR1 and CDR2 from the germline V gene are MNHEY and SMNVEV (reference sequence). V was pared by 6 bases and J by 5 bases, with 6 bases of the junction left unmatched. This CDR3 has 16 amino acids. CDR3 nucleotides: TGTGCCAGCAGGGGACTAGCGGGAGGGCCGAGGGAGACCCAGTACTTC. Protein product: CASRGLAGGPRETQYF.

Of note for this clone: This may stem from a read error, because a much larger clone lies one nucleotide away. The same CDR3 also results from other DNA sequences found in this sample. This sequence joins TRBV23-1 and TRBJ2-3; 8 bases agree with TRBD2. TRBV23-1 is an ORF, with its function uncertain. The CDR3 is 19 amino acids. The CDR3 is CASISPRLAGPLETDTQYF. The CDR3, as DNA: TGTGCCAGCATCTCCCCGAGGCTAGCGGGCCCCCTGGAGACAGATACGCAGTATTTT.

This clone was observed a handful of times. The chain has TRBV27 and TRBJ2-5, with 8 positions matching TRBD2. Per germline, CDR1 MNHEY and CDR2 SMNVEV (reference sequence). The CDR3 sequence is 17 residues long. Losses at the gene ends were 1 base for V and 4 bases for J; bases not matched to a gene: 11. CDR3 sequence (DNA): TGTGCCAGCAGTTTATACCCACGGGTAGCGGGACGAGAGACCCAGTACTTC. Its translation is CASSLYPRVAGRETQYF.

At least ten counts were recorded for this clone. The rearrangement uses TRBV5-6 and TRBJ1-1; tentatively, D is TRBD1 (5 bases). The CDR3 runs 17 residues. CDR1 and CDR2 (germline): SGHDT, YYEEEE. The V end lost 4 bases, the J end lost 1 base, and 20 bases lay between the germline ends. For the CDR3, the DNA is TGTGCCAGCAGCCACTCAAGAATGACAGAACGGAACACTGAAGCTTTCTTT. Its protein is CASSHSRMTERNTEAFF.

This chain uses TRBV6-1 with TRBJ2-7; TRBD1 matches 9 bases. The germline V gene encodes CDR1 MNHNS and CDR2 SASEGT. V was pared by 6 bases and J by 3 bases, with 9 bases of the junction left unmatched. This CDR3 region has 15 residues. CDR3 bases: TGTGCCAGCAGCGCTCCGGGACAGGGAGACTACGAGCAGTACTTC. Translation: CASSAPGQGDYEQYF.

This clone was seen just once. The DNA is left out, because the CDR3 cannot be placed on it with certainty; the CDR3 is given as TCRdb lists it. This rearrangement joins TRBV21-1 to TRBJ1-5. TRBV21-1 has pseudogene status. The CDR3 contains 16 residues when both ends are counted. The CDR3 region is CASSKCVGVGNQPQHF.

The V gene is TRBV4-1, the J gene TRBJ1-5; no clear D gene. Deletions cut 0 bases from V and 0 bases from J, with 12 bases between. This CDR3 spans 17 amino acids. CDR1 is MGHRA, CDR2 YSYEKL, per germline. The CDR3 DNA follows: TGCGCCAGCAGCCAAGAAAGGTCCGGGAGTAGCAATCAGCCCCAGCATTTT. Translated, it gives CASSQERSGSSNQPQHF.

The V gene is TRBV6-6, the J gene TRBJ1-2; 9 nucleotides align to TRBD1. Germline lookup yields CDR1 MNHNY and CDR2 SVGAGI (reference sequence). The junction had 7 bases not matched to a gene; V was cut back by 2 bases and J by 6 bases. CDR3 length: 15 amino acids. CDR3 DNA: TGTGCCAGCAGTTACGGGCAGGACAGGGGTAATGGCTACACCTTC. It is translated as CASSYGQDRGNGYTF.

This clone occurred a few times. The same CDR3 also results from other DNA sequences found in this sample. This chain uses TRBV4-1 with TRBJ1-2; 9 bases agree with TRBD1. CDR3 length equals 14 residues. CDR1 MGHRA and CDR2 YSYEKL come from the germline V gene. V shed 1 base, J shed 8 bases, and the junction held 5 bases outside the gene matches. The CDR3 DNA reads as TGCGCCAGCAGCCAAGCGGGACAGGGCGCCGGCTACACCTTC. Translated, it gives CASSQAGQGAGYTF.

The chain combines TRBV10-1 with TRBJ2-1; D uncertain. CDR1 and CDR2 from the germline V gene are WNHNN and SYGVQD (reference sequence). The length of the CDR3 is 15 residues. V was clipped by 6 bases and J by 3 bases, with 15 bases between them. CDR3: CASSAEGSYYNEQFF. The CDR3 DNA sequence: TGCGCCAGCAGCGCCGAAGGATCGTACTACAATGAGCAGTTCTTC.

This chain connects TRBV25-1 to TRBJ2-5; no definite D call. Germline loops: CDR1 MGHDK, CDR2 SYGVNS. With 2 bases removed from V and 2 bases from J, the gap between germline ends came to 9 bases. This CDR3 is 14 amino acids long. As DNA, the CDR3 is TGTGCCAGCAGTGAACTAGGTCGTCAAGAGACCCAGTACTTC. Translating gives CASSELGRQETQYF.

In its sample, this clone was seen a few times. The V gene is TRBV2, the J gene TRBJ2-7, with D possibly being TRBD2 (5 bases). The germline V and J ends were trimmed by 5 bases and 12 bases, with 23 bases remaining between them. The germline V gene has CDR1 SNHLY and CDR2 FYNNEI. The CDR3 contains 14 residues. The CDR3: CASSRVSASGRLYF. The CDR3 DNA reads TGTGCCAGCAGTAGGGTTAGCGCCAGTGGAAGGTTGTACTTC. Full variable domain (missing parts from reference TRBV2 and TRBJ2-7): EPEVTQTPSHQVTQMGQEVILRCVPISNHLYFYWYRQILGQKVEFLVSFYNNEISEKSEIFDDQFSVERPDGSNFTLKIRSTKLEDSAMYFCASSRVSASGRLYFGPGTRLTVT.

The rearrangement uses TRBV11-1 and TRBJ2-1; D may be TRBD1 (6 bases). Trimming cost V 6 bases and J 4 bases, with 16 bases left between them. The length of the CDR3 is 15 residues. CDR1 SGHAT and CDR2 FQDESV come from the germline V gene (reference sequence). CDR3 amino acids: CASRPGQTIYNEQFF. CDR3 DNA: TGTGCCAGCAGGCCCGGACAGACTATATACAATGAGCAGTTCTTC. Looking up the rest from reference TRBV11-1 and TRBJ2-1 gives the full variable domain: EAEVAQSPRYKITEKSQAVAFWCDPISGHATLYWYRQILGQGPELLVQFQDESVVDDSQLPKDRFSAERLKGVDSTLKIQPAELGDSAMYLCASRPGQTIYNEQFFGPGTRLTVL.

In this sample, this clone turned up a few times. The chain carries TRBV28 and TRBJ2-7, with 7 positions matching TRBD1. Germline CDR1 reads MDHEN; CDR2 reads SYDVKM. The CDR3 is 15 amino acids. V trimming: 5 bases; J trimming: 3 bases; junction bases outside the gene matches: 10. CDR3 protein: CASSIATGTVYEQYF. The CDR3 DNA follows: TGTGCCAGCAGTATTGCCACCGGGACAGTCTACGAGCAGTACTTC.

This CDR3 reads CASSEPLRTGQHNYGYTF. The CDR3 region has the DNA TGTGCCAGCAGTGAGCCACTCAGGACAGGGCAGCATAACTATGGCTACACCTTC. This chain joins TRBV6-1 and TRBJ1-2; 8 bases fit TRBD1. V lost 3 bases, J lost 1 base, and 13 bases stayed unmatched. The germline V gene has CDR1 MNHNS and CDR2 SASEGT. The CDR3 is made up of 18 amino acids.

This chain joins TRBV11-2 and TRBJ2-5; a weak D match, TRBD2 (6 bases). The germline gives CDR1 SGHAT, CDR2 FQNNGV. V gave up 6 bases and J gave up 5 bases, with 13 bases separating them. This CDR3 has 13 amino acids. CDR3 sequence: CASRWRVMETQYF. In DNA form, the CDR3 reads TGTGCCAGCAGGTGGAGGGTTATGGAGACCCAGTACTTC.

This chain links TRBV4-1 with TRBJ2-7, with TRBD1 matching 9 bases. Trimming at V came to 5 bases and at J to 3 bases, leaving 11 bases not matched to a gene. The germline CDR1 and CDR2 sequences are MGHRA and YSYEKL. The CDR3 is 16 amino acids. The CDR3 spells CASSNLWDRAGYEQYF. CDR3 nucleotide sequence: TGCGCCAGCAGCAACCTATGGGACAGGGCAGGCTACGAGCAGTACTTC.

This clone was detected only a few times. This rearrangement joins TRBV10-3 to TRBJ2-3, with 9 bases that match TRBD2. The CDR3 has 15 amino acids. CDR1 is ENHRY and CDR2 is SYGVKD in the germline V gene. Trimming at V came to 9 bases and at J to 0 bases, leaving 7 bases not matched to a gene. The CDR3 DNA follows: TGTGCCATATCTTCTACTAGCGGGAGCACAGATACGCAGTATTTT. It specifies CAISSTSGSTDTQYF.

This clone turned up a few times. This sequence joins TRBV2 and TRBJ2-1; D gene ambiguous. V gave up 6 bases and J gave up 0 bases, with 9 bases separating them. The CDR3 runs 14 residues. Germline V gives CDR1 SNHLY, CDR2 FYNNEI. The CDR3 DNA sequence: TGTGCCAGCAGCAAGGAGAGCTCCTACAATGAGCAGTTCTTC. It codes for CASSKESSYNEQFF.

This clone turned up a few times. A read error is the likely source, as a far larger clone sits one nucleotide away. Within the sample, other DNA sequences also encode this same CDR3. This rearrangement joins TRBV11-2 to TRBJ2-7; 7 bases line up with TRBD2. Unmatched junction bases numbered 2, after V lost 2 bases and J lost 1 base. The CDR3 extends over 14 amino acids. Germline CDR1 is SGHAT and CDR2 is FQNNGV. The CDR3 sequence: CASSLQRDSYEQYF. CDR3 nucleotides: TGTGCCAGCAGCTTACAGCGGGATTCCTACGAGCAGTACTTC.

The V gene is TRBV4-1, the J gene TRBJ2-3, with 15 positions matching TRBD2. Germline-derived CDR1 and CDR2 are MGHRA and YSYEKL. After removal of 4 bases from V and 2 bases from J, the junction contained 4 bases not matched to a gene. This CDR3 is built from 17 residues. CDR3 coding DNA: TGCGCCAGCAGCCGGGGACTAGCGGGAGGCACCACAGATACGCAGTATTTT. It encodes CASSRGLAGGTTDTQYF.

On this clone: Other DNA sequences in this sample translate to the same CDR3. V usage is TRBV28 and J usage is TRBJ2-7, with TRBD2 identical over 10 bases. After removal of 4 bases from V and 3 bases from J, the junction contained 6 bases not matched to a gene. This CDR3 contains 15 residues. Per the germline V gene, CDR1 is MDHEN and CDR2 is SYDVKM. The CDR3 spells CASSSPSGRNYEQYF. The CDR3 coding sequence is TGTGCCAGCAGTTCTCCTAGCGGGAGAAACTACGAGCAGTACTTC.

This chain uses TRBV28 with TRBJ1-5; D unclear. V lost 3 bases to trimming and J lost 1 base, with 10 bases between them. The germline CDR1 and CDR2 sequences are MDHEN and SYDVKM. This CDR3 has 15 amino acids. The CDR3 DNA reads as TGTGCCAGCAGTTTTTCGTTGTGGAGCAATCAGCCCCAGCATTTT. It is translated as CASSFSLWSNQPQHF.

The chain carries TRBV29-1 and TRBJ1-4; 11 bases match TRBD1. This CDR3 comprises 13 residues. With V trimmed by 3 bases and J by 7 bases, 1 base remained unmatched. Looked up from germline, CDR1 is SQVTM and CDR2 is ANQGSEA. CDR3 DNA: TGCAGCGTTGAGGACAGGGGGCGTGAAAAACTGTTTTTT. Its translation: CSVEDRGREKLFF.

This chain uses TRBV4-1 with TRBJ2-5; D possibly uses TRBD1 or TRBD2 (6 bases each). V lost 4 bases, J lost 7 bases, and 19 bases lay in between. Germline-derived CDR1 and CDR2 are MGHRA and YSYEKL. The CDR3 runs to 15 residues. The CDR3 bases are TGCGCCAGCAGCCCTCCTCAAAGGGGGGATGCGACCCAGTACTTC. It translates to CASSPPQRGDATQYF.

V gene TRBV28 combines with J gene TRBJ2-7; TRBD2 matches at 8 bases. The CDR3 extends over 16 amino acids. With 7 bases clipped from V and 2 bases from J, the junction kept 13 bases outside the gene matches. Germline loops: CDR1 MDHEN, CDR2 SYDVKM. CDR3 amino acids: CASTSSSSGGPYEQYF. In DNA form, the CDR3 reads TGTGCCAGCACCTCGTCGTCGAGCGGGGGTCCCTACGAGCAGTACTTC.

CDR3 region: CASSYRTSGDQPQHF. In DNA, the CDR3 is TGTGCCAGCAGTTACCGGACAAGCGGAGACCAGCCCCAGCATTTT. The chain links TRBV6-5 to TRBJ1-5, with D maybe TRBD1 (5 bases). V was cut by 2 bases and J by 7 bases, with 15 bases left in between. The CDR3 has 15 residues. The germline V gene encodes CDR1 MNHEY and CDR2 SVGAGI.

This clone was counted between two and nine times. The gene calls are TRBV19 and TRBJ1-1, with D unresolved. Between the trimmed V and J ends, which lost 4 bases and 5 bases, there was a span of 14 bases. CDR1 is LNHDA, CDR2 SQIVND, per germline (reference sequence). The CDR3 is made up of 14 amino acids. The CDR3: CASSTPGRATEAFF. The CDR3 bases are TGTGCCAGTAGTACCCCCGGACGGGCGACTGAAGCTTTCTTT.